A selection of T cell receptor beta chains follows, all from one sample in a study of blood T cell repertoires in COVID-19. Generated by immunoSEQ multiplex PCR, the TCRdb table keeps only in-frame clones and is missing some. The sample includes around 270,000 clones, roughly 91% of them seen just once. Sequencing input: peripheral blood. These TCRs come from a man aged 35 to 55 with acute or convalescent COVID-19. Each CDR3 is given with its conserved first and last residue. The order of the fields is J gene, V gene, D gene, clone size, CDR3 DNA, CDR3 protein. A D gene is named only where the DNA matches it firmly. Only some rows state a clone size, as once, few, many or a class for expanded clones.

>TRBJ1-1|TRBV10-3|TRBD1|.
TGTGCCATCAAGGGACAGGGGAACACTGAAGCTTTCTTT
CAIKGQGNTEAFF
>TRBJ1-2|TRBV30|.|.
TGTGCCTGGAGTGGGTCGGGGGGCAGAGGCTATGGCTACACCTTC
CAWSGSGGRGYGYTF
>TRBJ2-1|TRBV24-1|TRBD1|.
TGTGCCACCAGTGATACAGGGGAGAGCTCCTACAATGAGCAGTTCTTC
CATSDTGESSYNEQFF
>TRBJ2-3|TRBV3-1/TRBV3-2|.|.
TGTGCCAGCAGCCCTTGGTACTCCGAGAGCACAGATACGCAGTATTTT
CASSPWYSESTDTQYF
>TRBJ1-2|TRBV10-3|TRBD1|.
TGTGCCATCAGTGAGTCGTCAGGCAGGGGGATACATGGCTACACCTTC
CAISESSGRGIHGYTF
>TRBJ2-1|TRBV5-4|TRBD2|.
TGTGCCAGCAGCTTGGTCGGACTAGCGGGGGTCTACAATGAGCAGTTCTTC
CASSLVGLAGVYNEQFF
>TRBJ2-3|TRBV3-1/TRBV3-2|.|.
TGTGCCAGCAGCCAGGCAGGGGCCGGCACAGATACGCAGTATTTT
CASSQAGAGTDTQYF
>TRBJ2-1|TRBV9|TRBD2|few
TGTGCCAGCAGCCCTAACGTCGGGGGGGCTCATGAGCAGTTCTTC
CASSPNVGGAHEQFF
>TRBJ1-1|TRBV20-1|.|.
TGCAGTGCTAGTTACGGACAGTGGGGCACTGAAGCTTTCTTT
CSASYGQWGTEAFF
>TRBJ2-1|TRBV2|TRBD2|once
TGTGCCACCACGCGGACTAGCGTCTACAATGAGCAGTTCTTC
CATTRTSVYNEQFF
>TRBJ1-2|TRBV27|TRBD1|.
TGTGCCAGCAGTCGGACAGGGGCTGGCTATGGCTACACCTTC
CASSRTGAGYGYTF
>TRBJ2-2|TRBV5-6|.|.
TGTGCCAGCAGCTTGGACAGGTCTACCGGGGAGCTGTTTTTT
CASSLDRSTGELFF
>TRBJ1-5|TRBV11-2|.|.
TGTGCCAGCAGCTTAGAAGGGAGCCTTAACGGGCAGCCCCAGCATTTT
CASSLEGSLNGQPQHF
>TRBJ1-2|TRBV15|.|.
TGTGCCACCAGCAGAGATGTGAAGGGAGAGCATGGCTACACCTTC
CATSRDVKGEHGYTF
>TRBJ2-5|TRBV9|.|.
TGTGCCAGCAGCGCTCTCTTGGGCGAGGGGGGGCAAGAGACCCAGTACTTC
CASSALLGEGGQETQYF
>TRBJ2-1|TRBV4-1|TRBD1|.
TGCGCCAGCAGCCAGGGGGTCCCAGGGGGCTACAATGAGCAGTTCTTC
CASSQGVPGGYNEQFF
>TRBJ1-2|TRBV20-1|TRBD1|.
TGCAGTGCTAGCAGGGGGCCCGGCTACACCTTC
CSASRGPGYTF
>TRBJ2-3|TRBV2|TRBD1|.
TGTGCCAGCAGCGCAGACAGGGGTGGCACAGATACGCAGTATTTT
CASSADRGGTDTQYF
>TRBJ1-1|TRBV7-9|TRBD1|once
TGTGCCAGCAGCCCCCGGCAGGGGGACACTGAAGCTTTCTTT
CASSPRQGDTEAFF
>TRBJ1-1|TRBV6-6|.|few
TGTGCCAGCAGTCAACTCGGGGTTTATCCGGGAGCTTTCTTT
CASSQLGVYPGAFF
>TRBJ1-1|TRBV30|.|.
TGTGCCTGGGTTACGTGGGGACTCACTGAAGCTTTCTTT
CAWVTWGLTEAFF
>TRBJ1-5|TRBV18|.|.
TGTGCCAGCTCACCGGGAGGGAACAATCAGCCCCAGCATTTT
CASSPGGNNQPQHF
>TRBJ1-1|TRBV10-1|.|.
TGCGCCAGCAGTGCCTCTGAGGGCACTGAAGCTTTCTTT
CASSASEGTEAFF
>TRBJ1-5|TRBV6-5|.|.
TGTGCCAGCACCCCCCTACAGAATCAGCCCCAGCATTTT
CASTPLQNQPQHF
>TRBJ2-7|TRBV4-2|.|.
TGTGCCAGCAGCCAAGATCTACGGGACTCCTACGAGCAGTACTTC
CASSQDLRDSYEQYF
>TRBJ1-1|TRBV4-1|TRBD1|.
TGCGCCAGCAGCCGTCTATGGGTCGGACAGGGTGGGCCCTCGACTGAAGCTTTCTTT
CASSRLWVGQGGPSTEAFF
>TRBJ1-5|TRBV2|.|.
TGTGCCAGCAGTGCCGGAGATCAGCCCCAGCATTTT
CASSAGDQPQHF
>TRBJ1-1|TRBV5-1|TRBD1|.
TGCGCCAGCAGCTTGGCACAGGGGCAACCCTCGATGAACACTGAAGCTTTCTTT
CASSLAQGQPSMNTEAFF
>TRBJ2-3|TRBV11-2|.|.
TGTGCCAGCAGCCCCGACAGGAGCTTCACAGATACGCAGTATTTT
CASSPDRSFTDTQYF
>TRBJ2-5|TRBV11-2|TRBD2|once
TGTGCCAGCAGCGGCGGGACTAGGGTAGGAGAGACCCAGTACTTC
CASSGGTRVGETQYF
>TRBJ1-2|TRBV27|TRBD1|.
TGTGCCAGCAGTCTTACAGGGGTAATTGGCTACACCTTC
CASSLTGVIGYTF